These 15 T cell receptor beta chains were all obtained from the same sample, sequenced in a study of OX40 agonist ivuxolimab in advanced cancers. Libraries were constructed by the immunoSEQ multiplex PCR assay. Not all clones reach the TCRdb copy of this immuneACCESS table, which keeps in-frame sequences only. Checked studies attribute under half of the gap to unresolved V genes and leave the rest unexplained. Present in this sample are approximately 60,000 clones, roughly 80% of which were seen just once. The leading ten clones occupy roughly 5.1% of the sample. The material was CD4+ or CD8+ T cells sorted from blood, obtained in a trial of the OX40 agonist ivuxolimab. These receptor sequences come from an adult with an advanced solid tumor such as melanoma, head and neck, liver or kidney cancer.

Only a few counts were recorded for this clone. DNA for the CDR3: TGCGCCAGCAGCTCCGTCGGTCGACCCAGCGACGAGCAGTACTTC. Its translation: CASSSVGRPSDEQYF. The V and J genes are TRBV5-1 and TRBJ2-7, with D uncertain. The CDR3 sequence is 15 residues long. Germline V CDR1 and CDR2: SGHRS, YFSETQ. Trimming left V 3 bases short and J 5 bases short, with 18 bases between.

V is TRBV12-5 and J is TRBJ1-1; 7 nucleotides agree with TRBD1. The CDR3 covers 15 residues. Trimming at V came to 1 base and at J to 1 base, leaving 3 bases not matched to a gene. Germline V gene sequence: CDR1 LGHNT, CDR2 FRNRAP. In nucleotides, the CDR3 is TGTGCTAGTGGTTTGGCAGGGGGTGGGAACACTGAAGCTTTCTTT. The encoded protein is CASGLAGGGNTEAFF. Complete variable domain (other parts from reference TRBV12-5 and TRBJ1-1): DARVTQTPRHKVTEMGQEVTMRCQPILGHNTVFWYRQTMMQGLELLAYFRNRAPLDDSGMPKDRFSAEMPDATLATLKIQPSEPRDSAVYFCASGLAGGGNTEAFFGQGTRLTVV.

As to this clone: The sample holds other DNA sequences that translate to the same CDR3. The chain recombines TRBV7-6 with TRBJ1-2, with unresolved D. V was trimmed by 3 bases and J by 4 bases, leaving 9 bases between them. The germline V gene has CDR1 SGHVS and CDR2 FNYEAQ. The CDR3 length is 13 residues. CDR3 DNA: TGTGCCAGCAGCTTTCCGGGCGGCTATGGCTACACCTTC. Translated, it gives CASSFPGGYGYTF.

The chain has TRBV7-6 and TRBJ1-2; TRBD1 aligns across 7 bases. The CDR3 covers 15 residues. The V gene's germline CDR1 is SGHVS and CDR2 FNYEAQ. The V segment lost 5 bases and the J segment 1 base; nucleotides outside the gene matches: 7. The CDR3 region has the DNA TGTGCCAGCAGCCCGGGACAGAACCGTAACTATGGCTACACCTTC. This codes for CASSPGQNRNYGYTF.

This sequence joins TRBV5-6 and TRBJ2-7; 7 bases are shared with TRBD1. Germline V gives CDR1 SGHDT, CDR2 YYEEEE. This CDR3 has 14 residues. J was trimmed by 5 bases and V by 0 bases; bases with no gene match: 5. This chain's CDR3 is CASSLGDRVHEQYF. The CDR3 DNA reads TGTGCCAGCAGCTTGGGAGACAGGGTACACGAGCAGTACTTC.

The genes are TRBV2 and TRBJ1-4, with D perhaps TRBD1 (6 bases). There are 16 residues in the CDR3. Trimming cost V 4 bases and J 3 bases, with 15 bases left between them. The V gene's germline CDR1 is SNHLY and CDR2 FYNNEI. The CDR3 sequence is CASSASGAIANEKLFF. The CDR3 nucleotides are TGTGCCAGCAGTGCCTCAGGGGCGATTGCTAATGAAAAACTGTTTTTT.

The V call is TRBV7-9, the J call TRBJ1-4, with D possibly matching TRBD1 (5 bases). The CDR3 spans 15 residues. Trimming pared 3 bases from V and 4 bases from J, leaving 12 bases between. CDR1 SEHNR and CDR2 FQNEAQ come from the germline V gene (reference sequence). CDR3 residues: CASSFHGGDNEKLFF. CDR3 nucleotide sequence: TGTGCCAGCAGCTTCCATGGGGGGGATAATGAAAAACTGTTTTTT. Supplemented by reference TRBV7-9 and TRBJ1-4, the full variable domain reads DTGVSQNPRHKITKRGQNVTFRCDPISEHNRLYWYRQTLGQGPEFLTYFQNEAQLEKSRLLSDRFSAERPKGSFSTLEIQRTEQGDSAMYLCASSFHGGDNEKLFFGSGTQLSVL.

This clone was seen once. This chain joins TRBV4-1 and TRBJ2-6; 7 bases are a match to TRBD1. V lost 4 bases and J lost 0; bases outside the gene matches: 3. This CDR3 is 16 amino acids long. From germline, CDR1 is MGHRA and CDR2 YSYEKL. CDR3 in amino acids: CASSRQGFSGANVLTF. The CDR3 coding sequence is TGCGCCAGCAGCCGACAGGGTTTCTCTGGGGCCAACGTCCTGACTTTC.

The chain combines TRBV9 with TRBJ2-1, with 8 nucleotides matching TRBD2. J gave up 0 bases and V 1 base, and 0 bases lay outside the gene matches. The CDR3 runs to 15 residues. Germline CDR1 and CDR2: SGDLS and YYNGEE. This CDR3 is CASSVREGSYNEQFF. The CDR3 DNA follows: TGTGCCAGCAGCGTACGGGAGGGCTCCTACAATGAGCAGTTCTTC.

This chain uses TRBV5-4 with TRBJ2-7; D perhaps matches TRBD2 (6 bases). Germline CDR1 SGHNT, CDR2 YYREEE (reference sequence). The CDR3 length is 13 residues. Trimming took 4 bases from V and 4 from J, leaving 12 bases between them. CDR3 DNA: TGTGCCAGCAGCGTCGGTGGGGGGTACGAGCAGTACTTC. Its protein is CASSVGGGYEQYF.

The genes are TRBV11-3 and TRBJ2-3; tentatively, D is TRBD1 (6 bases). The germline V gene has CDR1 SGHNT and CDR2 YENEEA. Trimming took 5 bases from V and 0 from J, leaving 12 bases between them. The CDR3 is 15 amino acids. CDR3 protein: CASSPRGGSTDTQYF. In nucleotides, the CDR3 is TGTGCCAGCAGCCCCAGGGGCGGGAGCACAGATACGCAGTATTTT.

This clone was counted a single time. V usage is TRBV9 and J usage is TRBJ2-3; D gene uncertain. V gave up 0 bases and J gave up 0 bases, with 8 bases separating them. The CDR3 consists of 15 residues. CDR1 SGDLS and CDR2 YYNGEE come from the germline V gene. CDR3 in DNA: TGTGCCAGCAGCGTAGAACTCTCTAGCACAGATACGCAGTATTTT. It yields the protein CASSVELSSTDTQYF.

The rearrangement uses TRBV11-2 and TRBJ1-2; weak D call: TRBD1 (5 bases). Germline CDR1 reads SGHAT; CDR2 reads FQNNGV. Trimming removed 7 bases from V and 6 bases from J, with 21 bases in between. This CDR3 comprises 15 residues. The CDR3 loop is CASTSITFRENGYTF. The CDR3 nucleotides are TGTGCCAGCACCTCCATTACGTTCAGGGAGAATGGCTACACCTTC.

The V call is TRBV4-1, the J call TRBJ1-5, with 9 nucleotides matching TRBD1. V lost 0 bases, J lost 3 bases, and 9 bases stayed unmatched. CDR1 and CDR2 from the germline V gene are MGHRA and YSYEKL. The CDR3 extends over 18 amino acids. CDR3 DNA sequence: TGCGCCAGCAGCCAAGATTTCTGGACAGGGGCTTACAATCAGCCCCAGCATTTT. Translation: CASSQDFWTGAYNQPQHF.

The J gene is TRBJ1-2, the V gene TRBV5-4; possibly TRBD1 for D (6 bases). The V gene lost 5 bases and the J gene lost 3 bases, with 8 bases spanning the gap. Germline loops: CDR1 SGHNT, CDR2 YYREEE (reference sequence). The CDR3 loop spans 12 amino acids. CDR3: CASRGGYYGYTF. The CDR3 nucleotides read TGTGCCAGCAGAGGGGGTTACTATGGCTACACCTTC.